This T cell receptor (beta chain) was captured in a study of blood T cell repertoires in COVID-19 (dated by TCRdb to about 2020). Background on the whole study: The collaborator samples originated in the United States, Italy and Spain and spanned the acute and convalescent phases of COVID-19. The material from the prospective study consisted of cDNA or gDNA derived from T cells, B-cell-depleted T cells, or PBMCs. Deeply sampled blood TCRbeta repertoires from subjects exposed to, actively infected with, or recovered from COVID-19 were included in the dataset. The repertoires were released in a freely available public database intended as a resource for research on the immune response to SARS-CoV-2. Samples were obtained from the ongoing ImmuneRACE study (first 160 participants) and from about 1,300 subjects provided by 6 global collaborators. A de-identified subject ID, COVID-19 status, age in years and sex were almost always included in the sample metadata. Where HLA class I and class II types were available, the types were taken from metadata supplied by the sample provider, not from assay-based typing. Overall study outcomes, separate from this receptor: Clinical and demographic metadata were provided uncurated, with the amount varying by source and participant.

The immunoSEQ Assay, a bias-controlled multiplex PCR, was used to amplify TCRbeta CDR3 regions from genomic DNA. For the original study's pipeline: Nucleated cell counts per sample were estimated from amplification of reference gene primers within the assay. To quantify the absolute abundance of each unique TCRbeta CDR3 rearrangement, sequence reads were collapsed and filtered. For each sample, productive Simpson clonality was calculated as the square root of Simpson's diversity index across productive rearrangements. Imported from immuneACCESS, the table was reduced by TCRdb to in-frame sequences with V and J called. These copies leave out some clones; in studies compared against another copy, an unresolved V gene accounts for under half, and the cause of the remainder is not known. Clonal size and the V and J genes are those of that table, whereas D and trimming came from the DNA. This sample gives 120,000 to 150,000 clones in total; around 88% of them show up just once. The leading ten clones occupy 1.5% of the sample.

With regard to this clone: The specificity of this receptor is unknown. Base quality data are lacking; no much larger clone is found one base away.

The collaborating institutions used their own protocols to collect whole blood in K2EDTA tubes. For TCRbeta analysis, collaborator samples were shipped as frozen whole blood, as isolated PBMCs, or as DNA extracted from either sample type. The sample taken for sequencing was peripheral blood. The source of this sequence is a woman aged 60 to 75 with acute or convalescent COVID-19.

CDR3 loop: CASSLGGRWEQYF. The DNA is TGTGCCAGCAGCTTGGGCGGCCGTTGGGAGCAGTACTTC. The rearranged chain carries TRBV5-4 and TRBJ2-7; the D gene remains uncertain. Between the V and J ends, shortened by 0 bases and 7 bases respectively, the junction contains 11 bases. Looking up the germline V gene (reference sequence) yields CDR1 SGHNT and CDR2 YYREEE. From its cysteine to its phenylalanine, the CDR3 spans 13 amino acids. Only the CDR3 DNA is retained, 39 bases long and in frame from the first base.